One sample yielded the 18 T cell receptor beta chains listed below, sequenced in a study of CD8 T cells in Susac syndrome. Random hexamers primed reverse transcription of roughly 0.5 to 1 ug RNA. TCRdb processed the immunoSEQ multiplex PCR reads anew with MiXCR; each CDR3 protein has one entry. The repertoire consists of about 240,000 distinct CDR3 sequences, with less than 96% occurring once and the leading ten covering around 0.093%. The sequenced sample consisted of CD4+ T cells from PBMCs. These receptors were collected from a human donor with Susac syndrome.

V gene TRBV30 combines with J gene TRBJ1-5, with 7 nucleotides matching TRBD1. CDR1 and CDR2 (germline): GTSNPN, SVGIG (reference sequence). The junction had 18 bases not matched to a gene; V was cut back by 1 base and J by 0 bases. CDR3 length: 20 amino acids. CDR3 coding DNA: TGTGCCTGGAGTGCGAGAAGCTGGGACAGCCGGGGTAATAGCAATCAGCCCCAGCATTTT. This translates into CAWSARSWDSRGNSNQPQHF.

The J gene is TRBJ1-1, the V gene TRBV30; TRBD1 is a possible D gene (6 bases). Germline CDR1 GTSNPN, CDR2 SVGIG (reference sequence). The CDR3 is 13 residues long. The V gene lost 4 bases and the J gene lost 5 bases, with 14 bases spanning the gap. The CDR3 region is CAWTEQGRTEAFF. The DNA for the CDR3 is TGTGCCTGGACGGAACAGGGCCGAACTGAAGCTTTCTTT.

V is TRBV20-1 and J is TRBJ1-2, with TRBD1 matching 8 bases. V shed 6 bases and J 8 bases; nucleotides not matched to a gene: 11. Germline V gene sequence: CDR1 DFQATT, CDR2 SNEGSKA (reference sequence). This CDR3 comprises 13 residues. The CDR3, as DNA: TGCAGTGCGCCCGATAGCCCAGGGGGCGGCTACACCTTC. It translates to CSAPDSPGGGYTF.

This chain connects TRBV2 to TRBJ2-5, with D perhaps being TRBD1 or TRBD2 (6 bases each). V was shortened by 7 bases and J by 5 bases, with 14 bases between the two germline ends. The CDR3 extends over 13 amino acids. Germline V gene lookup returns CDR1 SNHLY and CDR2 FYNNEI. CDR3 protein: CASKGGEEETQYF. Written as DNA, the CDR3 is TGTGCCAGCAAGGGGGGTGAAGAGGAGACCCAGTACTTC.

V is TRBV4-1 and J is TRBJ1-3, with no clear D. Between the trimmed V and J ends, which lost 0 bases and 4 bases, there was a span of 22 bases. Germline V gives CDR1 MGHRA, CDR2 YSYEKL. CDR3 size: 19 residues. CDR3 nucleotides: TGCGCCAGCAGCCAAGATTCGGTGCTACTCCGGACGCCCGGAAACACCATATATTTT. The encoded protein is CASSQDSVLLRTPGNTIYF.

CDR3 in DNA: TGCAGTGCTAGATCCGGGGCTAGCGGTTACAATGAGCAGTTCTTC. Residues: CSARSGASGYNEQFF. The rearrangement uses TRBV20-1 and TRBJ2-1; 7 bases agree with TRBD2. In germline, CDR1 is DFQATT, CDR2 SNEGSKA (reference sequence). V was pared by 2 bases and J by 4 bases, with 8 bases of the junction left unmatched. The CDR3 has 15 amino acids.

The V and J genes are TRBV6-5 and TRBJ2-7, with TRBD1 matching over 8 bases. The CDR3 runs to 11 residues. V was clipped by 8 bases and J by 7 bases; unmatched bases: 4. From germline, CDR1 is MNHEY and CDR2 SVGAGI. This CDR3 is CASCRDREQYF. CDR3 coding DNA: TGTGCCAGCTGTAGGGACAGGGAGCAGTACTTC.

The rearrangement uses TRBV18 and TRBJ2-1; 7 nucleotides agree with TRBD2. The CDR3 is made up of 13 amino acids. The germline V gene has CDR1 KGHSH and CDR2 LQKENI. The ends lost 1 base at V and 7 bases at J; junction bases unmatched: 1. The CDR3 coding sequence is TGTGCCAGCTCACCACGGGGGGGTAATGAGCAGTTCTTC. Translation: CASSPRGGNEQFF.

The rearrangement links TRBV3-1 to TRBJ2-3, with TRBD2 identical over 11 bases. Germline V gene lookup returns CDR1 LGHDT and CDR2 YNNKEL (reference sequence). The CDR3 consists of 15 residues. J gave up 2 bases and V 4 bases, and 2 bases lay outside the gene matches. The chain's CDR3 is CASSLAGGFTDTQYF. The CDR3 DNA reads as TGTGCCAGCAGCCTAGCGGGAGGGTTCACAGATACGCAGTATTTT.

The chain has TRBV12-3 or TRBV12-4 and TRBJ2-1; TRBD2 aligns across 12 bases. V trimming: 6 bases; J trimming: 5 bases; junction bases outside the gene matches: 5. CDR3 size: 15 residues. The CDR3 DNA reads as TGTGCCAGCAGCCTTGGACTAGCGGGGAACAATGAGCAGTTCTTC. Its protein is CASSLGLAGNNEQFF.

V gene TRBV20-1 combines with J gene TRBJ2-3, with D maybe TRBD2 (5 bases). Per the germline V gene, CDR1 is DFQATT and CDR2 is SNEGSKA (reference sequence). Trimming took off 1 base at V and 2 bases at J, with 13 bases between the two ends. This CDR3 has 15 residues. CDR3 sequence (DNA): TGCAGTGCTAGAGCTATTAGGAGGCCCACAGATACGCAGTATTTT. Translated: CSARAIRRPTDTQYF.

The chain joins TRBV28 to TRBJ1-1; TRBD1 aligns across 7 bases. The CDR3 runs 13 residues. V shed 6 bases, J shed 0 bases, and the junction held 1 base outside the gene matches. Germline loops: CDR1 MDHEN, CDR2 SYDVKM. CDR3 amino acids: CASRGTVNTEAFF. The CDR3 nucleotides read TGTGCCAGCAGGGGGACAGTGAACACTGAAGCTTTCTTT.

A single count supports this clonotype. The rearrangement links TRBV14 to TRBJ1-2; TRBD1 matches 10 bases. The CDR3 is made up of 12 amino acids. Germline-derived CDR1 and CDR2 are SGHDN and FVKESK. Trimming took 8 bases from V and 4 from J; bases not matched to a gene: 1. CDR3 bases: TGTGCCAGCGGGACAGGGGCCTATGGCTACACCTTC. Translating gives CASGTGAYGYTF.

The gene calls are TRBV28 and TRBJ1-5, with 7 bases that match TRBD1. The V gene end was trimmed by 6 bases and the J gene end by 5 bases; junction bases not matched to a gene: 19. The CDR3 is 18 residues long. The germline CDR1 and CDR2 sequences are MDHEN and SYDVKM. CDR3 bases: TGTGCCAGCAGAGTTTTGGACCCGTGGGGACAGACCCATCAGCCCCAGCATTTT. Its protein product is CASRVLDPWGQTHQPQHF.

The chain couples TRBV20-1 to TRBJ2-5, with D unclear. The V gene's germline CDR1 is DFQATT and CDR2 SNEGSKA (reference sequence). The CDR3 contains 15 residues. The CDR3 nucleotides read TGCAGCCCGGTTGATAGTGGCGGCCCCCAAGAGACCCAGTACTTC. This sequence encodes CSPVDSGGPQETQYF.

V usage is TRBV9 and J usage is TRBJ2-5, with D perhaps matching TRBD1 or TRBD2 (5 bases each). The germline gives CDR1 SGDLS, CDR2 YYNGEE. Trimming cost V 3 bases and J 5 bases, with 11 bases left between them. The CDR3 covers 13 residues. CDR3 in amino acids: CASSGTRRETQYF. CDR3 DNA sequence: TGTGCCAGCAGCGGGACAAGGAGGGAGACCCAGTACTTC.

The chain couples TRBV15 to TRBJ1-2, with a weak D call TRBD1 (6 bases). V gave up 5 bases and J gave up 4 bases, with 20 bases separating them. Germline V CDR1 and CDR2: LNHNV, YYDKDF (reference sequence). This CDR3 region has 16 residues. CDR3 coding DNA: TGTGCCACCAGCCGTCCCCAACAGGGACTAACCTATGGCTACACCTTC. As protein: CATSRPQQGLTYGYTF.

The chain links TRBV9 to TRBJ2-5; D gene unclear. The V end lost 0 bases, the J end lost 2 bases, and 14 bases lay between the germline ends. CDR3 length: 16 residues. Germline-derived CDR1 and CDR2 are SGDLS and YYNGEE. CDR3 in amino acids: CASSVATERTQETQYF. CDR3 DNA: TGTGCCAGCAGCGTAGCCACGGAGAGGACGCAAGAGACCCAGTACTTC.